Given below is one T cell receptor (beta chain) in context. The antigen it recognizes is unknown. No quality values exist for individual bases; no much larger clone is one base distant. The method was the immunoSEQ multiplex PCR assay. Held by TCRdb, this immuneACCESS table contains in-frame sequences only and omits some clones. Under half of the omission traces to an unresolved V gene where checked; the cause of the rest is unknown. This sample comprises some 99,000 clones, roughly 91% of them detected only once. 17% of the sample is taken by the ten largest. This entry is derived from a study of control samples from healthy donors and cancer patients (dated by TCRdb to about 2020). From its cysteine to its phenylalanine, the CDR3 spans 12 amino acids. Only the CDR3 portion is preserved as DNA: 36 bases, with reading frame beginning at the first base. CDR1 and CDR2 are read off the germline V gene (reference sequence) as GTSNPN and SVGIG. V loses 4 bases of germline sequence and J loses 1 base, and the interval between the two ends is 7 bases.

Rearrangement joined TRBV30 to TRBJ1-1; the D gene is not confidently resolved. The sample comprised blood. This TCR derives from a woman in her fifties or sixties in good health. CDR3 loop: CAWNYGNTEAFF. The nucleotide sequence reads TGTGCCTGGAACTATGGGAACACTGAAGCTTTCTTT.